This T cell receptor (beta chain) stems from a study of blood T cell repertoires in COVID-19. Study details: The origin of the acute and convalescent COVID-19 samples was the United States, Italy and Spain.

As handled by the study authors: Amplification of reference gene primers was used by the study to estimate nucleated cell counts. Clones were read by immunoSEQ multiplex PCR, and TCRdb kept only the in-frame ones, dropping some. The V and J calls and the clone size are those of that table, but D and trimming were determined from the DNA. The data hold some 350,000 clones, with over 75% observed a single time. The CDR3 runs to 17 residues. CDR1 is MDHEN and CDR2 is SYDVKM in the germline V gene. V lost 6 bases and J lost 5, with 25 bases in between. The source is a woman aged 25 to 39 who had recovered from COVID-19. This chain uses TRBV28 with TRBJ1-1; no clear D gene. The sample was PBMCs or T cells enriched from blood (not recorded which). CDR3 nucleotide sequence: TGTGCCAGCAGGATAATCAACGAAGTTGGTCGAGGGACTGAAGCTTTCTTT. Residues: CASRIINEVGRGTEAFF. The full variable domain, with the rest looked up from reference TRBV28 and TRBJ1-1, is DVKVTQSSRYLVKRTGEKVFLECVQDMDHENMFWYRQDPGLGLRLIYFSYDVKMKEKGDIPEGYSVSREKKERFSLILESASTNQTSMYLCASRIINEVGRGTEAFFGQGTRLTVV.